The 25 T cell receptor beta chains below all came from one sample that was sequenced in a study of immune evolution from preneoplasia to lung adenocarcinoma. Measured with immunoSEQ multiplex PCR; TCRdb has only the in-frame clones, and not every one. This sample has roughly 5,200 clones; about 80% occur once, and the top ten carry roughly 15%. The sequenced sample consisted of FFPE normal lung tissue adjacent to the tumor. The receptors were sampled from a person between 50 and 69 years old with lung adenocarcinoma.

This clone is termed medium-sized (0.01 to 0.1%). The V and J genes are TRBV4-1 and TRBJ2-2, with 11 bases lining up with TRBD2. The CDR3 is made up of 16 amino acids. Unmatched junction bases numbered 8, after V lost 4 bases and J lost 7 bases. Per germline, CDR1 MGHRA and CDR2 YSYEKL. The CDR3 coding sequence is TGCGCCAGCAGCCCGAATAGCGGGAGGGGGCTCGGGGAGCTGTTTTTT. Protein product: CASSPNSGRGLGELFF.

The chain carries TRBV5-4 and TRBJ2-3, with D unresolved. This CDR3 spans 14 amino acids. Trimming took off 0 bases at V and 2 bases at J, with 7 bases between the two ends. Germline-derived CDR1 and CDR2 are SGHNT and YYREEE (reference sequence). In nucleotides, the CDR3 is TGTGCCAGCAGCTTGGCGGCCGTCACAGATACGCAGTATTTT. Its translation is CASSLAAVTDTQYF.

This chain joins TRBV4-2 and TRBJ1-4, with D hard to call. V lost 1 base and J lost 3, with 12 bases in between. Germline loops: CDR1 LGHNA, CDR2 YNFKEQ. CDR3 length equals 16 residues. CDR3 protein: CASSQGNSNANEKLFF. The CDR3 region has the DNA TGTGCCAGCAGCCAAGGTAACTCCAATGCTAATGAAAAACTGTTTTTT.

V is TRBV29-1 and J is TRBJ1-4; no definite D call. V was cut by 3 bases and J by 7 bases, with 12 bases left in between. CDR3 length equals 13 residues. Per the germline V gene, CDR1 is SQVTM and CDR2 is ANQGSEA. The CDR3 sequence is CSVDDPRGEKLFF. The CDR3, as DNA: TGCAGCGTTGATGACCCTCGGGGTGAAAAACTGTTTTTT.

The rearrangement joins TRBV15 to TRBJ2-7, with 14 positions matching TRBD2. Trimming cost V 9 bases and J 5 bases; bases outside gene matches: 6. The CDR3 has 14 amino acids. Germline CDR1 LNHNV, CDR2 YYDKDF (reference sequence). CDR3 amino acids: CATGRLAGGHEQYF. The CDR3 DNA is TGTGCCACAGGACGACTAGCGGGAGGGCACGAGCAGTACTTC.

V usage is TRBV5-1 and J usage is TRBJ1-3; no clear D. CDR1 is SGHRS and CDR2 is YFSETQ in the germline V gene. Trimming left V 2 bases short and J 11 bases short, with 14 bases between. The CDR3 is made up of 13 amino acids. The CDR3, as DNA: TGCGCCAGCAGCTTATACAGAAGCGACTCCATATATTTT. The encoded protein is CASSLYRSDSIYF.

The chain links TRBV5-1 to TRBJ2-1; no firm D call. Germline V CDR1 and CDR2: SGHRS, YFSETQ. V lost 5 bases, J lost 0 bases, and 18 bases lay in between. The CDR3 has 17 amino acids. Written as DNA, the CDR3 is TGCGCCAGCAGACCCACACCGGGCGGCAGCTCCTACAATGAGCAGTTCTTC. Residues: CASRPTPGGSSYNEQFF. The full variable domain, with the rest looked up from reference TRBV5-1 and TRBJ2-1, is KAGVTQTPRYLIKTRGQQVTLSCSPISGHRSVSWYQQTPGQGLQFLFEYFSETQRNKGNFPGRFSGRQFSNSRSEMNVSTLELGDSALYLCASRPTPGGSSYNEQFFGPGTRLTVL.

The V and J genes are TRBV29-1 and TRBJ1-2, with D uncertain. Deletions cut 3 bases from V and 0 bases from J, with 17 bases between. This CDR3 has 16 amino acids. Germline V CDR1 and CDR2: SQVTM, ANQGSEA. CDR3 sequence: CSVDIETAQANYGYTF. As DNA, the CDR3 is TGCAGCGTTGACATAGAAACGGCCCAAGCTAACTATGGCTACACCTTC.

The chain uses TRBV29-1 and TRBJ1-2; 10 bases match TRBD1. The CDR3 covers 15 residues. The V gene's germline CDR1 is SQVTM and CDR2 ANQGSEA. V lost 7 bases, J lost 3 bases, and 11 bases stayed unmatched. The CDR3 is CSAIRPGQGYYGYTF. The CDR3 nucleotides read TGCAGCGCTATCCGACCGGGACAGGGGTACTATGGCTACACCTTC.

CDR3: CASSPEGVYGYTF. The DNA for the CDR3 is TGTGCCAGCTCCCCCGAGGGGGTCTATGGCTACACCTTC. The chain uses TRBV18 and TRBJ1-2; a possible D gene is TRBD1 (6 bases). The CDR3 has 13 amino acids. Germline V gene lookup returns CDR1 KGHSH and CDR2 LQKENI. V gave up 6 bases and J gave up 4 bases, with 12 bases separating them.

The chain joins TRBV30 to TRBJ1-5, with D perhaps TRBD1 (5 bases). The germline V gene has CDR1 GTSNPN and CDR2 SVGIG (reference sequence). Trimming removed 4 bases at V and 4 bases at J, with 14 bases between. The CDR3 is made up of 14 amino acids. The CDR3 DNA is TGTGCCTGGACCGGGACCGTGGGGAATCAGCCCCAGCATTTT. Translation gives CAWTGTVGNQPQHF.

This chain joins TRBV28 and TRBJ2-7; 11 bases are shared with TRBD2. Unmatched junction bases numbered 2, after V lost 3 bases and J lost 4 bases. The CDR3 is made up of 14 amino acids. The germline gives CDR1 MDHEN, CDR2 SYDVKM. DNA for the CDR3: TGTGCCAGCAGTTTCCTAGCGGGAGGATACGAGCAGTACTTC. It translates to CASSFLAGGYEQYF.

This chain links TRBV30 with TRBJ2-2; possibly TRBD2 for D (6 bases). The CDR3 runs to 15 residues. Germline V gives CDR1 GTSNPN, CDR2 SVGIG (reference sequence). V lost 2 bases to trimming and J lost 5 bases, with 15 bases between them. CDR3 amino acids: CAWSSRTIHTGELFF. CDR3 bases: TGTGCCTGGAGTTCGAGGACTATTCATACCGGGGAGCTGTTTTTT.

The V call is TRBV11-3, the J call TRBJ2-7; TRBD1 aligns across 9 bases. The CDR3 runs 16 residues. Germline lookup yields CDR1 SGHNT and CDR2 YENEEA. Trimming cost V 1 base and J 4 bases; bases outside gene matches: 8. CDR3 amino acids: CASSLGPGQGKYEQYF. CDR3 DNA: TGTGCCAGCAGCTTAGGCCCGGGACAGGGAAAGTACGAGCAGTACTTC.

The chain joins TRBV11-1 to TRBJ1-2; unclear D gene. CDR1 and CDR2 from the germline V gene are SGHAT and FQDESV (reference sequence). Between the trimmed V and J ends, which lost 5 bases and 7 bases, there was a span of 17 bases. The CDR3 extends over 14 amino acids. In DNA form, the CDR3 reads TGTGCCAGCAGCCCCCGGGCAGGATGGCGTGGCTACACCTTC. Encoded protein: CASSPRAGWRGYTF. Based on the CDR3 plus reference TRBV11-1 and TRBJ1-2, the full variable domain is EAEVAQSPRYKITEKSQAVAFWCDPISGHATLYWYRQILGQGPELLVQFQDESVVDDSQLPKDRFSAERLKGVDSTLKIQPAELGDSAMYLCASSPRAGWRGYTFGSGTRLTVV.

This clone is a singleton in its sample. The chain employs TRBV5-6 and TRBJ2-2; 9 nucleotides agree with TRBD1. Germline CDR1 is SGHDT and CDR2 is YYEEEE. The CDR3 is made up of 17 amino acids. Trimming cost V 4 bases and J 3 bases; bases outside gene matches: 10. This chain's CDR3 is CASSKTGTGYDTGELFF. CDR3 DNA: TGTGCCAGCAGCAAAACCGGGACAGGGTATGACACCGGGGAGCTGTTTTTT.

The rearrangement uses TRBV4-1 and TRBJ2-1; no clear D. V was trimmed by 4 bases and J by 1 base, leaving 14 bases between them. The CDR3 spans 16 residues. Germline-derived CDR1 and CDR2 are MGHRA and YSYEKL. For the CDR3, the DNA is TGCGCCAGCAGCCTACCGTGGTCAGCGTCCTACAATGAGCAGTTCTTC. It is translated as CASSLPWSASYNEQFF.

This clone was detected only once. CDR3 sequence: CASRPEGPVPYF. CDR3 nucleotide sequence: TGTGCCAGCAGACCTGAAGGACCCGTGCCGTACTTC. The chain couples TRBV2 to TRBJ2-7; D is unclear. The CDR3 length is 12 residues. Germline values: CDR1 SNHLY, CDR2 FYNNEI. With 6 bases removed from V and 12 bases from J, the gap between germline ends came to 18 bases.

V gene TRBV5-4 combines with J gene TRBJ2-1, with 8 nucleotides matching TRBD2. Trimming cost V 2 bases and J 1 base; bases outside gene matches: 17. Germline lookup yields CDR1 SGHNT and CDR2 YYREEE (reference sequence). This CDR3 region has 20 residues. The CDR3 coding sequence is TGTGCCAGCAGCTTAAACCTGCGGGGAGTAGCGGGAAGGTCCTACAATGAGCAGTTCTTC. Protein sequence: CASSLNLRGVAGRSYNEQFF.

The rearrangement uses TRBV7-2 and TRBJ1-4; 10 bases fit TRBD1. Germline trimming cut 3 bases from V and 4 bases from J; bases unmatched to any gene: 2. The length of the CDR3 is 15 residues. Germline CDR1 reads SGHTA; CDR2 reads FQGNSA. This chain's CDR3 is CASSFDRGRNEKLFF. CDR3 nucleotide sequence: TGTGCCAGCAGCTTCGACAGGGGGCGTAATGAAAAACTGTTTTTT.

This clone appeared a single time. The chain recombines TRBV10-2 with TRBJ2-7; D not certain. CDR3 length: 13 amino acids. V was shortened by 3 bases and J by 5 bases, with 11 bases between the two germline ends. Germline CDR1 WSHSY, CDR2 SAAADI. The CDR3 DNA is TGCGCCAGCAGTGATTCGGGTTATCACGAGCAGTACTTC. This encodes CASSDSGYHEQYF.

The rearrangement uses TRBV2 and TRBJ2-7, with TRBD2 identical over 7 bases. V dropped 0 bases and J dropped 4; count of bases not matched to a gene: 6. The CDR3 covers 15 residues. Germline assignment: CDR1 SNHLY and CDR2 FYNNEI. Here the CDR3 reads CASSEAGVGGYEQYF. The CDR3 DNA sequence: TGTGCCAGCAGTGAAGCTGGGGTGGGGGGGTACGAGCAGTACTTC.

This clone showed up just once. The rearrangement uses TRBV7-3 and TRBJ2-3, with 11 bases matching TRBD1. V lost 5 bases to trimming and J lost 3 bases; unmatched junction nucleotides: 7. Germline V lookup: CDR1 SGHTA, CDR2 FQGTGA. This CDR3 has 16 residues. As DNA, the CDR3 is TGTGCCAGCAGCCACGGGACAGGGGGTACTACAGATACGCAGTATTTT. Translation gives CASSHGTGGTTDTQYF.

The chain uses TRBV9 and TRBJ1-2; 9 bases match TRBD1. The germline V gene has CDR1 SGDLS and CDR2 YYNGEE. The CDR3 runs to 18 residues. The trim removed 0 bases at V and 8 bases at J, leaving 17 bases unmatched. The CDR3 DNA follows: TGTGCCAGCAGCGTAGGGACCCTTCTACAACAGGGGGCCGACGGCTACACCTTC. Its protein product is CASSVGTLLQQGADGYTF. Full variable domain (missing parts from reference TRBV9 and TRBJ1-2): DSGVTQTPKHLITATGQRVTLRCSPRSGDLSVYWYQQSLDQGLQFLIQYYNGEERAKGNILERFSAQQFPDLHSELNLSSLELGDSALYFCASSVGTLLQQGADGYTFGSGTRLTVV.

The chain recombines TRBV30 with TRBJ1-3, with 12 nucleotides matching TRBD1. The germline V gene encodes CDR1 GTSNPN and CDR2 SVGIG (reference sequence). V lost 3 bases to trimming and J lost 1 base; unmatched junction nucleotides: 13. The CDR3 totals 19 residues. CDR3 protein: CAWRLSRDRGRGSGNTIYF. CDR3 in DNA: TGTGCCTGGAGGCTCTCCCGGGACAGGGGGCGCGGGTCTGGAAACACCATATATTTT.